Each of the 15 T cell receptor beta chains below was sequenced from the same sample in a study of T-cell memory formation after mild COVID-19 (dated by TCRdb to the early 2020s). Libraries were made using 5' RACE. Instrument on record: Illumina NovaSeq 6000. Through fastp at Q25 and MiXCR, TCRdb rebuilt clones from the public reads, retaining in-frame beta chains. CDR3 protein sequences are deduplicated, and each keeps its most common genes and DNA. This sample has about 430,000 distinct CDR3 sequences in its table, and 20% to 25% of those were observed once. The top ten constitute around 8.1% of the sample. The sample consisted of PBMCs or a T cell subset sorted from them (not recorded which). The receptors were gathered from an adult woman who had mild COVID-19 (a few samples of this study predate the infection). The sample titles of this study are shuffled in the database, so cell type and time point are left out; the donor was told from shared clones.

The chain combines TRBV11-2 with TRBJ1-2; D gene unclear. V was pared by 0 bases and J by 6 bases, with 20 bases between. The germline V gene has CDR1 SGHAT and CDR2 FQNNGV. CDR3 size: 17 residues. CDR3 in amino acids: CASSLDRAGITENGYTF. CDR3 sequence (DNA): TGTGCCAGCAGCTTAGATCGGGCGGGCATCACGGAGAATGGCTACACCTTC.

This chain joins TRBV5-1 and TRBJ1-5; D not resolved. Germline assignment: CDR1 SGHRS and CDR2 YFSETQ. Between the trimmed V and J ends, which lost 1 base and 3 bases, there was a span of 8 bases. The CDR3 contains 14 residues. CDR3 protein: CASSLQDFNQPQHF. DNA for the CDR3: TGCGCCAGCAGCTTGCAGGACTTCAATCAGCCCCAGCATTTT.

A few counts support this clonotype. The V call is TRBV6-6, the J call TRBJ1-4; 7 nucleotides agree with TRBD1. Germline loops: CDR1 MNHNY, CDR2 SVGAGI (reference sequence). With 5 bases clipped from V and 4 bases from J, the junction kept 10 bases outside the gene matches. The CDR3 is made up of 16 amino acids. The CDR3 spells CASSPKPGQFNEKLFF. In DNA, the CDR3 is TGTGCCAGCAGTCCGAAACCGGGACAGTTTAATGAAAAACTGTTTTTT.

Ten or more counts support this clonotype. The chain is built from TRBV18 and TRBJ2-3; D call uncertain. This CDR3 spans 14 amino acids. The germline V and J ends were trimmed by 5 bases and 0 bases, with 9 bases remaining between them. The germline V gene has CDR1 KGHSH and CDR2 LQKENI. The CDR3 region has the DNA TGTGCCAGCTCAACGGCCCGAAGCACAGATACGCAGTATTTT. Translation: CASSTARSTDTQYF.

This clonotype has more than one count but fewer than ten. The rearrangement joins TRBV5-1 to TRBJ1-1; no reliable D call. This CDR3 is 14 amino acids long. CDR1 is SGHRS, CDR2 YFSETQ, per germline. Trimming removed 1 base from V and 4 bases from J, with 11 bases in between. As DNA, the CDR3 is TGCGCCAGCAGCTTGTTTACGGCCGGCACTGAAGCTTTCTTT. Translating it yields CASSLFTAGTEAFF.

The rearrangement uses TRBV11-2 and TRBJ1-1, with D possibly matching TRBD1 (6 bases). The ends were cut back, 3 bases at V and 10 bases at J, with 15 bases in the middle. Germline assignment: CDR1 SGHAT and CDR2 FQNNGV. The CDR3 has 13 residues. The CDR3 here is CASSFDRSYGAFF. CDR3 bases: TGTGCCAGCAGCTTTGACAGGTCTTACGGAGCTTTCTTT.

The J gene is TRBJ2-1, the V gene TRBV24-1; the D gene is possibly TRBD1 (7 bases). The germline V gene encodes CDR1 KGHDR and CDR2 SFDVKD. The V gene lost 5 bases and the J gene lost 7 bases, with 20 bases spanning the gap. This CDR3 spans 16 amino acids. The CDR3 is CATSAQGGLVSNEQFF. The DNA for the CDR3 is TGTGCCACCAGTGCCCAGGGGGGCCTGGTATCAAATGAGCAGTTCTTC.

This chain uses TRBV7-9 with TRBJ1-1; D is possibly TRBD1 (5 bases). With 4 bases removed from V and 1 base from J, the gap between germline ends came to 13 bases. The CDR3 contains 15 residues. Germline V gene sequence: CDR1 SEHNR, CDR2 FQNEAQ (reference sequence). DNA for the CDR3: TGTGCCAGCAGCTCTCGGGGGGGACGGAACACTGAAGCTTTCTTT. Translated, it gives CASSSRGGRNTEAFF.

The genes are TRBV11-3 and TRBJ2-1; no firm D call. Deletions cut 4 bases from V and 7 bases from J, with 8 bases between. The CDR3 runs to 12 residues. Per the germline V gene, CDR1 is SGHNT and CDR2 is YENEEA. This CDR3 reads CASSYPRNEQFF. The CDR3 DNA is TGTGCCAGCAGCTACCCCCGGAATGAGCAGTTCTTC.

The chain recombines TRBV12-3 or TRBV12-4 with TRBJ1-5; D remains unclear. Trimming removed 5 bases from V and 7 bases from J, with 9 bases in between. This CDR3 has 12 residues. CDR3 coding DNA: TGTGCCAGCAGTGAGACATGGCAGCCCCAGCATTTT. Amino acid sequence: CASSETWQPQHF.

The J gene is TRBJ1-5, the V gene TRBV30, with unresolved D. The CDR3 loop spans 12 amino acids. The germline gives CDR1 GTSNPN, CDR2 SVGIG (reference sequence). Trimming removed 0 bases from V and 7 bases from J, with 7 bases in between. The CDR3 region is CAWSVRGQPQHF. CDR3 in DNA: TGTGCCTGGAGTGTACGGGGACAGCCCCAGCATTTT.

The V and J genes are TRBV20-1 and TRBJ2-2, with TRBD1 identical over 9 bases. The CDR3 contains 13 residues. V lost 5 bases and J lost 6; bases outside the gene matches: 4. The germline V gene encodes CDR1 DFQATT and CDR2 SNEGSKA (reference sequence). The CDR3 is CSAGDRAAGELFF. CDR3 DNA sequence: TGCAGTGCTGGGGACAGGGCCGCCGGGGAGCTGTTTTTT.

The CDR3 sequence is CASSKLQGAAYGYTF. Here the CDR3 DNA reads TGTGCCAGCAGCAAACTACAGGGGGCTGCCTATGGCTACACCTTC. V and J are TRBV13 and TRBJ1-2, with TRBD1 identical over 9 bases. The CDR3 covers 15 residues. CDR1 PRHDT and CDR2 FYEKMQ come from the germline V gene (reference sequence). The ends lost 5 bases at V and 4 bases at J; junction bases unmatched: 8.

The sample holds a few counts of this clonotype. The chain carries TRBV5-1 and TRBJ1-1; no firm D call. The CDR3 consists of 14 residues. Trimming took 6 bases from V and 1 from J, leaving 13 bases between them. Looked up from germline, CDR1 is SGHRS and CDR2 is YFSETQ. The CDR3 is CASTAWVSNTEAFF. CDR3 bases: TGCGCCAGCACCGCTTGGGTCTCGAACACTGAAGCTTTCTTT.

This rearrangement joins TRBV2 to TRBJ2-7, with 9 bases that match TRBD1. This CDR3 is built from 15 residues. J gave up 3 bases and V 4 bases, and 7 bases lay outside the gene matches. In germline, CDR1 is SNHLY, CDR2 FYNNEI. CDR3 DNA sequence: TGTGCCAGCAGTGGTGACAGGGGGACAATCTACGAGCAGTACTTC. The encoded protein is CASSGDRGTIYEQYF. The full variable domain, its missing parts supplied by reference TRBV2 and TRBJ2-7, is EPEVTQTPSHQVTQMGQEVILRCVPISNHLYFYWYRQILGQKVEFLVSFYNNEISEKSEIFDDQFSVERPDGSNFTLKIRSTKLEDSAMYFCASSGDRGTIYEQYFGPGTRLTVT.